One sample yielded the 17 T cell receptor beta chains listed below, sequenced in a study of early T cells in non-severe SARS-CoV-2 infection. TCRdb analysed the 5' RACE reads with MiXCR anew, one entry per CDR3 protein. The sample lists about 60,000 distinct CDR3 sequences, around 10% seen once, with just under 3% in the top ten. The starting material was whole blood, obtained at baseline. All receptors come from an adult who was a healthcare worker with PCR-confirmed SARS-CoV-2 infection or an uninfected control (not recorded which).

The sample holds a few counts of this clonotype. The chain recombines TRBV20-1 with TRBJ2-3; TRBD1 matches at 7 bases. The CDR3 totals 14 residues. The germline V gene encodes CDR1 DFQATT and CDR2 SNEGSKA (reference sequence). Germline trimming cut 4 bases from V and 4 bases from J; bases unmatched to any gene: 8. The CDR3, as DNA: TGCAGTGCTATCCCAGGGGGACGGGCAGATACGCAGTATTTT. Amino acids: CSAIPGGRADTQYF.

V and J are TRBV6-6 and TRBJ2-1; perhaps TRBD2 as D (6 bases). Germline V gene sequence: CDR1 MNHNY, CDR2 SVGAGI (reference sequence). The CDR3 loop spans 15 amino acids. With 4 bases removed from V and 6 bases from J, the gap between germline ends came to 16 bases. The CDR3 DNA reads as TGTGCCAGCAGTTTTTCGGGGGTACAAATCAATGAGCAGTTCTTC. It yields the protein CASSFSGVQINEQFF.

V and J are TRBV7-2 and TRBJ2-7; possibly TRBD2 for D (6 bases). V lost 5 bases to trimming and J lost 2 bases, with 13 bases between them. CDR3 length: 14 amino acids. Germline V gene data show CDR1 as SGHTA and CDR2 as FQGNSA. In DNA, the CDR3 is TGTGCCAGCAGCCTCCGCGGGGCCGCCTACGAGCAGTACTTC. It encodes CASSLRGAAYEQYF.

This clonotype was recorded a few times. The chain joins TRBV21-1 to TRBJ2-3; TRBD1 is taken as the D call from the table, unchecked against the DNA. TRBV21-1 is a known pseudogene. The CDR3 spans 14 residues. Here the CDR3 reads CASSRCGGTDTQYF. As DNA, the CDR3 is TGTGCCAGCAGCAGATGCGGGGGGACAGATACGCAGTATTTT.

There are a few counts of this clonotype. The V call is TRBV7-3, the J call TRBJ2-2; perhaps TRBD2 as D (6 bases). The V gene lost 2 bases and the J gene lost 3 bases, with 10 bases spanning the gap. The CDR3 has 15 amino acids. From germline, CDR1 is SGHTA and CDR2 FQGTGA. CDR3 residues: CASSLSGVHTGELFF. The CDR3 DNA is TGTGCCAGCAGCTTATCGGGGGTGCACACCGGGGAGCTGTTTTTT.

The V gene is TRBV6-5, the J gene TRBJ1-1; D ambiguous. CDR1 is MNHEY and CDR2 is SVGAGI in the germline V gene. The length of the CDR3 is 14 residues. Trimming pared 2 bases from V and 1 base from J, leaving 8 bases between. DNA of the CDR3: TGTGCCAGCAGTTACGGAGGACGGAACACTGAAGCTTTCTTT. Translation: CASSYGGRNTEAFF.

The chain joins TRBV5-8 to TRBJ2-7; D is ambiguous. The CDR3 sequence is 13 residues long. Germline V gene data show CDR1 as SGHTS and CDR2 as YDEGEE. V shed 0 bases and J shed 10 bases, with 14 bases lying between them. CDR3 DNA sequence: TGTGCCAGCAGCTTGGCGGGCATGCCATCCCAGTACTTC. This gives the protein CASSLAGMPSQYF. The complete variable domain, with remaining parts taken from reference TRBV5-8 and TRBJ2-7, reads EAGVTQSPTHLIKTRGQQATLRCSPISGHTSVYWYQQALGLGLQFLLWYDEGEERNRGNFPPRFSGRQFPNYSSELNVNALELEDSALYLCASSLAGMPSQYFGPGTRLTVT.

The sample holds a few counts of this clonotype. The rearrangement links TRBV30 to TRBJ1-2, with D perhaps TRBD1 (6 bases). The CDR3 has 13 residues. V was cut by 1 base and J by 1 base, with 7 bases left in between. CDR1 and CDR2 (germline): GTSNPN, SVGIG (reference sequence). CDR3 amino acids: CAWSDRVNYGYTF. The CDR3, as DNA: TGTGCCTGGAGTGACAGGGTTAACTATGGCTACACCTTC.

This clonotype was counted between two and nine times. This sequence joins TRBV30 and TRBJ1-1, with TRBD1 as a possible D gene (6 bases). V lost 3 bases to trimming and J lost 6 bases, with 17 bases between them. CDR1 is GTSNPN and CDR2 is SVGIG in the germline V gene (reference sequence). The CDR3 runs 14 residues. The CDR3 DNA sequence: TGTGCCTGGAGCCCACTTACAGGGTTGGCTGAAGCTTTCTTT. Protein: CAWSPLTGLAEAFF.

This clonotype came up a few times. This chain joins TRBV6-4 and TRBJ2-1, with 12 bases lining up with TRBD1. The germline gives CDR1 MRHNA, CDR2 SNTAGT. The V and J ends lost 0 bases and 6 bases, in that order; junction bases with no gene match: 3. The CDR3 covers 16 residues. As DNA, the CDR3 is TGTGCCAGCAGTGACTCACCGGGACAGGGGGCCAATGAGCAGTTCTTC. This translates into CASSDSPGQGANEQFF.

The V gene is TRBV30, the J gene TRBJ1-6; TRBD1 matches 8 bases. The CDR3 is 13 residues long. The germline V gene encodes CDR1 GTSNPN and CDR2 SVGIG (reference sequence). Germline trimming cut 3 bases from V and 9 bases from J; bases unmatched to any gene: 4. The CDR3 reads CAWRGQGISPLHF. The CDR3, as DNA: TGTGCCTGGAGAGGACAGGGAATTTCACCCCTCCACTTT.

The CDR3 is CARWAQGQGYEQYF. CDR3 DNA: TGTGCCAGATGGGCTCAAGGACAGGGGTACGAGCAGTACTTC. The V gene is TRBV19, the J gene TRBJ2-7; 9 bases fit TRBD1. Trimming cost V 9 bases and J 4 bases; bases outside gene matches: 10. Germline values: CDR1 LNHDA, CDR2 SQIVND (reference sequence). The CDR3 consists of 14 residues.

This clonotype was recorded many times. This sequence joins TRBV6-2 or TRBV6-3 and TRBJ2-1; D possibly matches TRBD1 or TRBD2 (6 bases each). V was shortened by 2 bases and J by 2 bases, with 16 bases between the two germline ends. Germline CDR1 and CDR2: MNHEY and SVGEGT. The CDR3 extends over 17 amino acids. The CDR3 loop is CASSYGPKGGPYNEQFF. The CDR3 nucleotides read TGTGCCAGCAGTTACGGGCCTAAGGGGGGCCCCTACAATGAGCAGTTCTTC.

This clonotype came up many times. The V call is TRBV18, the J call TRBJ1-2; D is possibly TRBD1 (6 bases). The CDR3 loop spans 14 amino acids. Germline values: CDR1 KGHSH, CDR2 LQKENI. Trimming stripped 6 bases from V and 2 bases from J, with 13 bases between. The CDR3 sequence: CASSLNRENYGYTF. In DNA form, the CDR3 reads TGTGCCAGCTCCCTTAACAGGGAAAACTATGGCTACACCTTC.

The chain combines TRBV9 with TRBJ1-3; no definite D call. Germline CDR1 and CDR2: SGDLS and YYNGEE. V lost 8 bases and J lost 1, with 7 bases in between. This CDR3 has 12 residues. The CDR3 DNA follows: TGTGCCAGTACTAGATCTGGAAACACCATATATTTT. Encoded protein: CASTRSGNTIYF.

This clonotype has just one count. The chain uses TRBV28 and TRBJ1-6; no firm D call. With 2 bases removed from V and 9 bases from J, the gap between germline ends came to 14 bases. This CDR3 has 15 amino acids. The germline V gene encodes CDR1 MDHEN and CDR2 SYDVKM. CDR3 DNA: TGTGCCAGCAGTTTAGATGGGCCTGAGGGTTCACCCCTCCACTTT. Its translation is CASSLDGPEGSPLHF.

For this clonotype: A read error may be the cause here, since a much bigger clone is one base away. CDR3 loop: CSARRSPSGGAADTQYF. DNA for the CDR3: TGCAGTGCTAGACGCTCGCCTAGCGGGGGGGCGGCAGATACGCAGTATTTT. J is TRBJ2-3 and V is TRBV20-1, with 12 bases lining up with TRBD2. The CDR3 runs to 17 residues. J was trimmed by 4 bases and V by 2 bases; bases with no gene match: 10. Germline CDR1 DFQATT, CDR2 SNEGSKA (reference sequence).